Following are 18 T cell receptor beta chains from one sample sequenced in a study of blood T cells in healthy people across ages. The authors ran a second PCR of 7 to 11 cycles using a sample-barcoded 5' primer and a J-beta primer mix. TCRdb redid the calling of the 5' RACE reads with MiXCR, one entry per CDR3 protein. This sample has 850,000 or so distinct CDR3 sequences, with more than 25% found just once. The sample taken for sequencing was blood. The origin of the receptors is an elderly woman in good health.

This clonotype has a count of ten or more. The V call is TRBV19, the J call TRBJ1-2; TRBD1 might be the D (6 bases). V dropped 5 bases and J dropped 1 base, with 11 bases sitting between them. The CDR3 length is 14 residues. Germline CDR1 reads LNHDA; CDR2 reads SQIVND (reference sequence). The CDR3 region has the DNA TGTGCCAGTAGTTTCGGCAGGGGTAACTATGGCTACACCTTC. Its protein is CASSFGRGNYGYTF.

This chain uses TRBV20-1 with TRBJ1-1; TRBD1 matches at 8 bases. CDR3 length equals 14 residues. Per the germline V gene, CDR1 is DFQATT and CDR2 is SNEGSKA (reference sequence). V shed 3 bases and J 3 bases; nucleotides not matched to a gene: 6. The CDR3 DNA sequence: TGCAGTGCTAGCAGGGGGCTTAGGGACACTGAAGCTTTCTTT. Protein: CSASRGLRDTEAFF.

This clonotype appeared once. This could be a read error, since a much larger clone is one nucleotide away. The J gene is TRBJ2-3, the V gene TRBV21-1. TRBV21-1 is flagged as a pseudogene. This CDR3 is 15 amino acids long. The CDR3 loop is CAGSLCGFGTDTQYF. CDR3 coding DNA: TGTGCCGGCAGTCTTTGTGGGTTTGGCACAGATACGCAGTATTTT.

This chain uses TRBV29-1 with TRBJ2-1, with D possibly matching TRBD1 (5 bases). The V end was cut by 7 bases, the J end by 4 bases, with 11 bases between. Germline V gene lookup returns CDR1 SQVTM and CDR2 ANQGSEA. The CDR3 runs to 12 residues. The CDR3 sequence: CSAAGNYNEQFF. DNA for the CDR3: TGCAGCGCGGCAGGGAATTACAATGAGCAGTTCTTC.

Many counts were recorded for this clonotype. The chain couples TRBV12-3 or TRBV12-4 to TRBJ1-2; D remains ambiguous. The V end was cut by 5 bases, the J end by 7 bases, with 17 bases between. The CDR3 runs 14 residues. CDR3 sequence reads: CASSLRRVESGYTF. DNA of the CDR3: TGTGCCAGCAGTCTTCGCCGGGTCGAAAGTGGCTACACCTTC.

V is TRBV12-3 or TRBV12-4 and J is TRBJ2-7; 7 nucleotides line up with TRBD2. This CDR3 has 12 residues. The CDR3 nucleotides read TGTGTCAGTAGTAGGGACTACTACGAGCAGTACTTC. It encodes CVSSRDYYEQYF.

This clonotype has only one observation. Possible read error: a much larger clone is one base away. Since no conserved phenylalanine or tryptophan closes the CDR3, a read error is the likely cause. The CDR3 coding sequence is TGCAGTGCTATTAGGGCAGGGAGTCAGCCCCAGCATTTG. This gives the protein CSAIRAGSQPQHL. The chain couples TRBV20-1 to TRBJ1-5, with a tentative D call TRBD1 (5 bases). The CDR3 has 13 residues. With 4 bases removed from V and 6 bases from J, the gap between germline ends came to 13 bases. The V gene's germline CDR1 is DFQATT and CDR2 SNEGSKA (reference sequence).

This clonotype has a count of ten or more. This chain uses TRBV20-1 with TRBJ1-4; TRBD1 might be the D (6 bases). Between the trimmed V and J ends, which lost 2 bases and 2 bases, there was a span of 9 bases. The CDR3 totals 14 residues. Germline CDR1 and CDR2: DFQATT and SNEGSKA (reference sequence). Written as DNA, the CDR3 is TGCAGTGCTAGAACCGGGGGCACTAATGAAAAACTGTTTTTT. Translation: CSARTGGTNEKLFF.

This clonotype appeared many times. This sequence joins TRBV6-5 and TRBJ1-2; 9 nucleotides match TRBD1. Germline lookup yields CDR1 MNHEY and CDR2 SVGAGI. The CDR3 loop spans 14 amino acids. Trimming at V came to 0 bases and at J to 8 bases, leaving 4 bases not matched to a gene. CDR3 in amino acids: CASSYSGQGQGYTF. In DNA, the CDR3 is TGTGCCAGCAGTTACTCGGGACAGGGACAAGGCTACACCTTC.

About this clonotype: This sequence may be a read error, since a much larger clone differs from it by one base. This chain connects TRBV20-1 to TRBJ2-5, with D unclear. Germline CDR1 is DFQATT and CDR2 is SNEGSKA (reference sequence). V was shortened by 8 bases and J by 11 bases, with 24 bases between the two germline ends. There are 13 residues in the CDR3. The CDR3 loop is CSKLGNPNNEQYF. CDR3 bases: TGCAGTAAGTTGGGGAATCCGAACAATGAGCAGTACTTC.

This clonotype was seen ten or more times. CDR3 in amino acids: CASSLRRGVGETQYF. The CDR3 nucleotides read TGTGCCAGCAGCTTAAGAAGAGGGGTTGGAGAGACCCAGTACTTC. The V call is TRBV7-2, the J call TRBJ2-5, with D perhaps being TRBD1 or TRBD2 (5 bases each). The ends were cut back, 2 bases at V and 4 bases at J, with 14 bases in the middle. The germline CDR1 and CDR2 sequences are SGHTA and FQGNSA. The CDR3 totals 15 residues.

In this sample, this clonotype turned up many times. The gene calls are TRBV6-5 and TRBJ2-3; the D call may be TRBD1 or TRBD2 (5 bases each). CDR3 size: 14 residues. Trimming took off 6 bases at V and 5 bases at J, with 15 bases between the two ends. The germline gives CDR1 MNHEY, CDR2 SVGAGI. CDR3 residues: CASSLEKGRDTQYF. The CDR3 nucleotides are TGTGCCAGCAGCCTCGAGAAGGGGAGAGATACGCAGTATTTT.

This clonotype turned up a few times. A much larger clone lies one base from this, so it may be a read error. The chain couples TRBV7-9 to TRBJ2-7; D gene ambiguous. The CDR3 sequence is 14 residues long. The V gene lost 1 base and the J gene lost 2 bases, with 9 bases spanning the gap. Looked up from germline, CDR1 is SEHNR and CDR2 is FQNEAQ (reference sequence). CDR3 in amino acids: CASSLETAAYEQYF. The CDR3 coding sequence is TGTGCCAGCAGCTTAGAAACAGCAGCCTACGAGCAGTACTTC.

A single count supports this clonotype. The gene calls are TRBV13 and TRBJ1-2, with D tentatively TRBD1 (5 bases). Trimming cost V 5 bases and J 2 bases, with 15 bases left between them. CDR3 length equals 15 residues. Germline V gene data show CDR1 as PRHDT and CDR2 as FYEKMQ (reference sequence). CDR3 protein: CASSQWGCGNYGYTF. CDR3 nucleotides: TGTGCCAGCAGCCAATGGGGGTGCGGGAACTATGGCTACACCTTC.

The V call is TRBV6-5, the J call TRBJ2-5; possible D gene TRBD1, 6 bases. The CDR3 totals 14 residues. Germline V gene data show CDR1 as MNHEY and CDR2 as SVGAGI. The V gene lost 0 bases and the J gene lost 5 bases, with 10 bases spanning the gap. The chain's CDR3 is CASSYSQGSETQYF. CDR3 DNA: TGTGCCAGCAGTTACTCGCAGGGGAGTGAGACCCAGTACTTC.

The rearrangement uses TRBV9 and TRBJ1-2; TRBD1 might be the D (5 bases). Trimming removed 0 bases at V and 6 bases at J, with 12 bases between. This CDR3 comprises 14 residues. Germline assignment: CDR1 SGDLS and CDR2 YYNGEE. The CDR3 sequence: CASSVAGAINGYTF. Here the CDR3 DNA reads TGTGCCAGCAGCGTAGCCGGGGCGATAAATGGCTACACCTTC.

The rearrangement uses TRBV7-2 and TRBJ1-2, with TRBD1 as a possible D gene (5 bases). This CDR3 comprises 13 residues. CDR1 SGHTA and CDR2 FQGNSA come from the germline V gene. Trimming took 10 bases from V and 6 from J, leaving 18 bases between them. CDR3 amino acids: CATVTDSHNGYTF. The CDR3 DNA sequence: TGTGCCACCGTAACCGACAGTCACAATGGCTACACCTTC.

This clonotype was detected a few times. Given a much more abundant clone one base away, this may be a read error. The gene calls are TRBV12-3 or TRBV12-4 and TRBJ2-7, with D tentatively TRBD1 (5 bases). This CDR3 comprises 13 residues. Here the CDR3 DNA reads TGTGCCAGCAGTCCGACAGTCCTGTACGGGCAGTACTTC. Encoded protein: CASSPTVLYGQYF.